Shown below are 10 T cell receptor beta chains from a single sample sequenced in a study of T-cell memory formation after mild COVID-19. One entry per CDR3 protein results from TCRdb running MiXCR on the 5' RACE reads. The sample lists about 250,000 distinct CDR3 sequences, about a sixth occurring once. The sequencing sample was made of PBMCs or a T cell subset sorted from them (not recorded which). All receptors come from a man aged 18 to 35 who had mild COVID-19 (a few samples of this study predate the infection). Cell type and time point are not known.

V is TRBV6-1 and J is TRBJ2-2; D call uncertain. Per germline, CDR1 MNHNS and CDR2 SASEGT. CDR3 length: 10 residues. The CDR3 reads CATRRGELFF. CDR3 nucleotide sequence: TGTGCTACCCGGCGAGGGGAGCTGTTTTTT.

This clonotype was seen once. The chain has TRBV19 and TRBJ1-5; D possibly corresponds to TRBD1 (5 bases). The V gene's germline CDR1 is LNHDA and CDR2 SQIVND (reference sequence). V gave up 5 bases and J gave up 4 bases, with 9 bases separating them. This CDR3 is built from 13 residues. The DNA for the CDR3 is TGTGCCAGTAGTGGGGCAGAGAATCAGCCCCAGCATTTT. This gives the protein CASSGAENQPQHF.

The V call is TRBV5-4, the J call TRBJ1-5; D is ambiguous. This CDR3 contains 15 residues. Between the trimmed V and J ends, which lost 2 bases and 5 bases, there was a span of 14 bases. The germline V gene has CDR1 SGHNT and CDR2 YYREEE (reference sequence). In nucleotides, the CDR3 is TGTGCCAGCAGCTTCGGGCCGGTAGGCGATCAGCCCCAGCATTTT. Translation gives CASSFGPVGDQPQHF.

This clonotype was found a few times. CDR3 residues: CASSASGTNYEQYF. In DNA form, the CDR3 reads TGCGCCAGCAGCGCATCCGGGACTAACTACGAGCAGTACTTC. The V gene is TRBV5-1, the J gene TRBJ2-7; 7 bases match TRBD2. Germline-derived CDR1 and CDR2 are SGHRS and YFSETQ. The CDR3 extends over 14 amino acids. Trimming at V came to 4 bases and at J to 3 bases, leaving 7 bases not matched to a gene.

In its sample, this clonotype was seen a few times. The rearrangement uses TRBV6-5 and TRBJ2-5, with a weak D call TRBD1 (7 bases). The CDR3 contains 16 residues. The germline V gene has CDR1 MNHEY and CDR2 SVGAGI. Between the trimmed V and J ends, which lost 4 bases and 2 bases, there was a span of 17 bases. As DNA, the CDR3 is TGTGCCAGCAGTTTCTCAAAACAGGGGACTCAAGAGACCCAGTACTTC. It translates to CASSFSKQGTQETQYF.

V is TRBV5-1 and J is TRBJ2-2; TRBD1 agrees at 8 bases. V gave up 1 base and J gave up 5 bases; unmatched junction bases: 7. The length of the CDR3 is 16 residues. Per germline, CDR1 SGHRS and CDR2 YFSETQ. The DNA for the CDR3 is TGCGCCAGCAGCTTGATGGCAGGGGGCGAGACCGGGGAGCTGTTTTTT. This gives the protein CASSLMAGGETGELFF.

This clonotype occurred many times. The V call is TRBV7-9, the J call TRBJ2-7; tentative D call: TRBD2 (5 bases). The CDR3 is made up of 15 amino acids. V lost 1 base to trimming and J lost 0 bases, with 10 bases between them. Looked up from germline, CDR1 is SEHNR and CDR2 is FQNEAQ (reference sequence). CDR3 sequence: CASSLGVGSSYEQYF. In nucleotides, the CDR3 is TGTGCCAGCAGCTTAGGTGTGGGGAGCTCCTACGAGCAGTACTTC.

Only a few counts were recorded for this clonotype. The V call is TRBV6-2 or TRBV6-3, the J call TRBJ2-2; D is unclear. Between the trimmed V and J ends, which lost 2 bases and 5 bases, there was a span of 9 bases. The V gene's germline CDR1 is MNHEY and CDR2 SVGEGT. CDR3 size: 14 residues. DNA for the CDR3: TGTGCCAGCAGTTACGCCCAAATTACCGGGGAGCTGTTTTTT. It translates to CASSYAQITGELFF.

The chain uses TRBV20-1 and TRBJ1-1; tentative D call: TRBD1 (5 bases). V was clipped by 3 bases and J by 4 bases, with 18 bases between them. Germline V gene lookup returns CDR1 DFQATT and CDR2 SNEGSKA (reference sequence). The CDR3 loop spans 15 amino acids. The chain's CDR3 is CSARQPSGGSTEAFF. The CDR3 nucleotides are TGCAGTGCTAGGCAACCATCCGGGGGAAGCACTGAAGCTTTCTTT.

The V and J genes are TRBV29-1 and TRBJ2-3; D call uncertain. Per the germline V gene, CDR1 is SQVTM and CDR2 is ANQGSEA. The CDR3 totals 15 residues. The V end lost 5 bases, the J end lost 2 bases, and 17 bases lay between the germline ends. For the CDR3, the DNA is TGCAGCGTTATGGGGATCGGCGGATACACAGATACGCAGTATTTT. It is translated as CSVMGIGGYTDTQYF.